The sequence of this TCR beta chain was determined in a study of beta chain features in type 1 diabetes. Study-wide findings and caveats: In these data, an HLA type influence on TCRB rearrangement remained unresolved. Shortening that was moderate but significant affected the TCRB CDR3s of Type 1 diabetes patients in all four CD4+ subsets.

CDR1 is SEHNR and CDR2 is FQNEAQ in the germline V gene (reference sequence). CDR3 length: 14 amino acids. V was shortened by 5 bases and J by 4 bases, with 14 bases between the two germline ends. The isolated RNA, all of it, was reverse transcribed, so expressed TCRB transcripts were what got sequenced. Method: immunoSEQ multiplex PCR; TCRdb's copy keeps in-frame clones and lacks some. The sample consists of about 170,000 clones, under 9.5% of them appearing once. This clone has a handful of counts. Its antigen is currently unknown. The specimen sequenced was central memory CD4+ T cells from blood. This sequence joins TRBV7-9 and TRBJ1-2; D is perhaps TRBD1 (5 bases). This sequence was found in a man aged 18 to 29 with type 1 diabetes. CDR3 DNA sequence: TGTGCCAGCAGCCCAGGGTCCGGTTCCTATGGCTACACCTTC. Translating gives CASSPGSGSYGYTF.